This is a list of T cell receptor beta chains from one sample in a study of tumor-infiltrating lymphocytes in primary liver carcinoma. TCRdb processed the multiplex PCR reads anew with MiXCR; each CDR3 protein has one entry. The sample comprises 100,000 or so distinct CDR3 sequences, about 67% of which are singletons, and roughly 12% rests with the top ten. Input material: liver tumor tissue from sampling region 2. These receptors were taken from a woman aged 55-69 years with primary liver carcinoma and hepatitis B virus infection. Both conserved end residues are part of each CDR3.

TRBV5-4	TRBJ2-3	CASSLVGAADTQYF
TRBV11-3	TRBJ2-7	CASGLGTGGSLDQYF
TRBV28	TRBJ1-5	CASSPRWGGNRPKHF
TRBV5-1	TRBJ2-5	CASSLLSGAGETQYF
TRBV7-8	TRBJ1-5	CASSLLAEDQPQHF
TRBV7-8	TRBJ1-2	CASRDNGGTGYTF
TRBV11-2	TRBJ2-3	CASNSTQLQGADMQYF
TRBV5-1	TRBJ2-3	CASSHNGRSDTRYF
TRBV20-1	TRBJ2-3	CSARVDGTDTQYF
TRBV28	TRBJ1-1	CASSLTGKDTEAFF
TRBV28	TRBJ2-7	CASTEGGGVSYGQYF
TRBV12-3/TRBV12-4	TRBJ1-1	CANVMGAGTEAFF
TRBV11-2	TRBJ2-3	CASRPSGGSTDTQYF
TRBV29-1	TRBJ2-3	CSADGPGQGTSTDTQYF
TRBV4-1	TRBJ2-7	CANSQTEQSYEQYF
TRBV11-2	TRBJ2-7	CASSYGGRTSGSEQYF
TRBV6-2/TRBV6-3	TRBJ2-1	CASKTSVNIRDNAQFF
TRBV6-1	TRBJ2-4	CVSSEWGALAKNIQYF
TRBV10-3	TRBJ1-6	CAISKRTENSPLHF
TRBV11-2	TRBJ2-7	CTSSLLAGRYEQYF
TRBV28	TRBJ2-7	CACSRDSASSYKQYF
TRBV30	TRBJ2-1	CAWSLRKGNLYNEQFF
TRBV10-3	TRBJ2-1	CAISTRQGNGQFF
TRBV5-5	TRBJ2-6	CASSMTGGRANVLTF
TRBV20-1	TRBJ2-3	CSGDSGSASTDTQYF
TRBV30	TRBJ2-7	CAWSVPGGAVYEQYF
TRBV2	TRBJ1-5	CATTRQGRVSNQPQHF
TRBV10-3	TRBJ2-1	CAIDQGGNRGKINKQFF
TRBV5-1	TRBJ2-3	CASSFWTGSTDTQYF
TRBV11-2	TRBJ2-3	CASSLAGKAITDTRYF
TRBV6-2/TRBV6-3	TRBJ2-1	CASSYSVGGSSYNVQFF
TRBV6-1	TRBJ2-4	CASSEETSGRTSAKNIQYF
TRBV7-3	TRBJ1-1	CASSLTGGAEAFF
TRBV29-1	TRBJ2-1	CSVVGTREHDEQFF
TRBV7-3	TRBJ1-1	CASSLYAGVNTEAFF
TRBV18	TRBJ2-3	CASSRGLAGVADTQYF
TRBV6-5	TRBJ2-1	CASSHHQGTGSYNEQFF
TRBV29-1	TRBJ2-2	CSVVEQTTTGELFF
TRBV5-1	TRBJ2-5	CASSTPGKAETQYF
TRBV11-3	TRBJ2-1	CAIGGGGRGYNEQFF
TRBV5-1	TRBJ2-1	CASSLGASVAYNEQFF
TRBV5-1	TRBJ1-2	CASSLGTEWDSYGYTF